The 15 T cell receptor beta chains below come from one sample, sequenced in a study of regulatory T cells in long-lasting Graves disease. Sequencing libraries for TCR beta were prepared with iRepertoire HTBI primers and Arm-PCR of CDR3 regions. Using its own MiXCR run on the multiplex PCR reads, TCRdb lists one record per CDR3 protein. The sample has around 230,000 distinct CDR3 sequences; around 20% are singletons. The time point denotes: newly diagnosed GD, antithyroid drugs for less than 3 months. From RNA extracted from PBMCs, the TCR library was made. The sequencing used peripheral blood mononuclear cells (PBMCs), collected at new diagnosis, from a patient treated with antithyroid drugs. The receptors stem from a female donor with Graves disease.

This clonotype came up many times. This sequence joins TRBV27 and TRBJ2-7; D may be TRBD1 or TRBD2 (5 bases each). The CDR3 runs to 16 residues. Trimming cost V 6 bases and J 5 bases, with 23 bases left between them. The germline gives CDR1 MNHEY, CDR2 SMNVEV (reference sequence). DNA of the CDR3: TGTGCCAGCAGGGGAACCGGGACCCACACGGACCACGAGCAGTACTTC. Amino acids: CASRGTGTHTDHEQYF.

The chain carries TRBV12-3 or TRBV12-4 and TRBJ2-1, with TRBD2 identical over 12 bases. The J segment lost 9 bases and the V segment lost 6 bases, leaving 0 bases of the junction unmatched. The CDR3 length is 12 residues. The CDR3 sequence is CASRTSGSEQFF. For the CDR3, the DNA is TGTGCCAGCAGGACTAGCGGGAGTGAGCAGTTCTTC.

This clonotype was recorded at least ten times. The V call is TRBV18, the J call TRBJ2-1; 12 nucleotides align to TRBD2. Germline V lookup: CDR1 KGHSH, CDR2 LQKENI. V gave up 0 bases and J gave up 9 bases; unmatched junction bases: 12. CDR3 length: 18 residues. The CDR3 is CASSPPSLLAGGLGEQFF. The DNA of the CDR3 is TGTGCCAGCTCACCACCCTCCTTACTAGCGGGAGGTTTGGGTGAGCAGTTCTTC.

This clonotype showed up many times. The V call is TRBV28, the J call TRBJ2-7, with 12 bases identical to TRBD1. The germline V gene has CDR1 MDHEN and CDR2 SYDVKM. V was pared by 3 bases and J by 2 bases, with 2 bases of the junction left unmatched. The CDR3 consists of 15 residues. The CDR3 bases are TGTGCCAGCAGTTTCGGGACAGGGGGCCCCTACGAGCAGTACTTC. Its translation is CASSFGTGGPYEQYF.

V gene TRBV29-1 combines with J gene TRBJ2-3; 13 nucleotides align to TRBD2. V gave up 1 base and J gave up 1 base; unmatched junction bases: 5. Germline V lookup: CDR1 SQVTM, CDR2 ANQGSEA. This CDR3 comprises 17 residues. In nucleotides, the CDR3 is TGCAGCGTTGAAGGACTAGCGGGAGGCCTGGGCACAGATACGCAGTATTTT. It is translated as CSVEGLAGGLGTDTQYF.

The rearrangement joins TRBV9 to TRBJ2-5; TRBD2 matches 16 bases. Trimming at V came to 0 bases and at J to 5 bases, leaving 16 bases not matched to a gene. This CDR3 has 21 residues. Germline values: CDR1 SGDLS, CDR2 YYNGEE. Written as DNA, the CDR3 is TGTGCCAGCAGCGTAGAGGGGACTAGCGGGAGGGCCGGGCCCCCCGGGGAGACCCAGTACTTC. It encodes CASSVEGTSGRAGPPGETQYF. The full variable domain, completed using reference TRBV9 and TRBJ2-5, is DSGVTQTPKHLITATGQRVTLRCSPRSGDLSVYWYQQSLDQGLQFLIQYYNGEERAKGNILERFSAQQFPDLHSELNLSSLELGDSALYFCASSVEGTSGRAGPPGETQYFGPGTRLLVL.

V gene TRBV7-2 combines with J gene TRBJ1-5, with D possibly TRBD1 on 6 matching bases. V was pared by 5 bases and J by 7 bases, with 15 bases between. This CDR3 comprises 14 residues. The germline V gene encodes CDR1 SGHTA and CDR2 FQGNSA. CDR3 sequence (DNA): TGTGCCAGCAGCCTGATACAGGGTAACCAGCCCCAGCATTTT. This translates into CASSLIQGNQPQHF. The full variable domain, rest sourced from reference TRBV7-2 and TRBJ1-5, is GAGVSQSPSNKVTEKGKDVELRCDPISGHTALYWYRQSLGQGLEFLIYFQGNSAPDKSGLPSDRFSAERTGGSVSTLTIQRTQQEDSAVYLCASSLIQGNQPQHFGDGTRLSIL.

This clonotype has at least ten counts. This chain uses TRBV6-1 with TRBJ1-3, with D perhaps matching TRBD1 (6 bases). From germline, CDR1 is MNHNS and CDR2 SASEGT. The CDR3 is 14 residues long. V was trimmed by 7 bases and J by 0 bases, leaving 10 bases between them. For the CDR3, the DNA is TGTGCCAGCAAGACAGGCTACTCTGGAAACACCATATATTTT. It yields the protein CASKTGYSGNTIYF.

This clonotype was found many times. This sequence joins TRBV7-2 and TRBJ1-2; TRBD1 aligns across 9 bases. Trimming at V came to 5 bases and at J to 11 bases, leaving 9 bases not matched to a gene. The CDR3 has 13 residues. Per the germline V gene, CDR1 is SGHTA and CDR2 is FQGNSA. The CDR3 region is CASSPHTGQGYTF. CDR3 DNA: TGTGCCAGCAGCCCCCATACTGGACAGGGGTACACCTTC.

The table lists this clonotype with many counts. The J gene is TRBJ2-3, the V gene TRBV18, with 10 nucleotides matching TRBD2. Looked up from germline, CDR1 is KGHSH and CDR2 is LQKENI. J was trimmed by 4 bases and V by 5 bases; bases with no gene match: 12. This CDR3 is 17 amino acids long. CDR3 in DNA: TGTGCCAGCTCATCAATCCTAGCGGGAGTCTCGGCAGATACGCAGTATTTT. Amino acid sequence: CASSSILAGVSADTQYF.

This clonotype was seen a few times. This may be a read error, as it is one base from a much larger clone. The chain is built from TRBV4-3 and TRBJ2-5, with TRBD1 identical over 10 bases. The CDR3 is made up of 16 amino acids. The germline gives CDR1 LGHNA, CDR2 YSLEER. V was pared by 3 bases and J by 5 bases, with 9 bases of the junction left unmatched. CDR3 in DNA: TGCGCCAGCAGCCAGGGGGGACAGGGGCTGGGGGAGACCCAGTACTTC. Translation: CASSQGGQGLGETQYF.

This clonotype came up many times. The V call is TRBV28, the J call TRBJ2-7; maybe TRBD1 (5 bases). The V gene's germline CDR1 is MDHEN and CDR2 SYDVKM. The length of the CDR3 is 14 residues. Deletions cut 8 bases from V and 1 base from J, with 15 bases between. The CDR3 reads CASGASALSYEQYF. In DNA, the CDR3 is TGTGCCAGCGGGGCAAGCGCTTTGTCCTACGAGCAGTACTTC.

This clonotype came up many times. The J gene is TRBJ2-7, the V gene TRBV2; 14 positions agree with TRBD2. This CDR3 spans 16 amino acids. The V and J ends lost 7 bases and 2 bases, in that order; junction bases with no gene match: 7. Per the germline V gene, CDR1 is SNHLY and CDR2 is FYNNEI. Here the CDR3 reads CASTSRGLAGAYEQYF. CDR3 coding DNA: TGTGCCAGCACTTCCCGGGGACTAGCGGGAGCCTACGAGCAGTACTTC.

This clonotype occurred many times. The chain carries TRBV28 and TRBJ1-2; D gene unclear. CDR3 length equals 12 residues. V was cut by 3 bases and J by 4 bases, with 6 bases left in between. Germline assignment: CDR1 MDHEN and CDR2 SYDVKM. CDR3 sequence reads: CASSFRLYGYTF. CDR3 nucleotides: TGTGCCAGCAGTTTCAGACTCTATGGCTACACCTTC.

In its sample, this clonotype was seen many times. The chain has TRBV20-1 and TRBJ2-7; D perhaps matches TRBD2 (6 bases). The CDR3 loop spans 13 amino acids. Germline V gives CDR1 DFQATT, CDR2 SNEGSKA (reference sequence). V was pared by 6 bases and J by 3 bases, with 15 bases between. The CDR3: CSAWGGGNYEQYF. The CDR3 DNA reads TGCAGTGCCTGGGGTGGGGGGAACTACGAGCAGTACTTC.